This is a list of T cell receptor beta chains from one sample in a study of blood T cell repertoires in COVID-19. Profiled with immunoSEQ multiplex PCR; TCRdb holds only in-frame clones, not every one. This repertoire shows 98,000 or so clones, roughly 82% found once; its top ten account for about 5%. Sequencing used peripheral blood. Source of these receptors: a man in his sixties with acute or convalescent COVID-19. The CDR3 runs from the conserved cysteine through the conserved F or W. Each record gives: V gene, CDR3 length, J gene, clone size, D gene, CDR3 DNA, CDR3 protein. A D gene is named only where the DNA matches it firmly. Clone size is stated in some rows and not others, as once, few, many or a class when expanded.

v_call: TRBV28; cdr3_length: 14; j_call: TRBJ1-5; clone_size: NA; d_call: NA; cdr3_nt: TGTGCCAGCAGGGGAGTTGGGGGCAATCAGCCCCAGCATTTT; cdr3_aa: CASRGVGGNQPQHF
v_call: TRBV7-8; cdr3_length: 16; j_call: TRBJ1-4; clone_size: NA; d_call: NA; cdr3_nt: TGTGCCAGCAGCACCAGATCGACATACCGAAATGAAAAACTGTTTTTT; cdr3_aa: CASSTRSTYRNEKLFF
v_call: TRBV11-2; cdr3_length: 16; j_call: TRBJ1-4; clone_size: NA; d_call: TRBD1; cdr3_nt: TGTGCCAGCAGCAATTACCGGGACAGCCTTAATGAAAAACTGTTTTTT; cdr3_aa: CASSNYRDSLNEKLFF
v_call: TRBV7-3; cdr3_length: 18; j_call: TRBJ2-5; clone_size: NA; d_call: TRBD2; cdr3_nt: TGTGCCAGCAGCTCTGGGACTAGCGGGAGAGCTATCCAAGAGACCCAGTACTTC; cdr3_aa: CASSSGTSGRAIQETQYF
v_call: TRBV11-2; cdr3_length: 11; j_call: TRBJ1-4; clone_size: NA; d_call: NA; cdr3_nt: TGTGCGGCAGGGTTTGGTGAAAAACTGTTTTTT; cdr3_aa: CAAGFGEKLFF
v_call: TRBV5-1; cdr3_length: 15; j_call: TRBJ1-6; clone_size: NA; d_call: TRBD1; cdr3_nt: TGCGCCAGCAGCTTGGCGGGGACAGGCAGGTCACCCCTCCACTTT; cdr3_aa: CASSLAGTGRSPLHF
v_call: TRBV6-5; cdr3_length: 14; j_call: TRBJ1-3; clone_size: NA; d_call: TRBD1; cdr3_nt: TGTGCCAGCACAGGGACAGCGGGTGGAAACACCATATATTTT; cdr3_aa: CASTGTAGGNTIYF
v_call: TRBV28; cdr3_length: 13; j_call: TRBJ1-3; clone_size: NA; d_call: NA; cdr3_nt: TGTGCCAGCAGTCCCCCGTCTGGAAACACCATATATTTT; cdr3_aa: CASSPPSGNTIYF
v_call: TRBV7-9; cdr3_length: 14; j_call: TRBJ2-1; clone_size: NA; d_call: NA; cdr3_nt: TGTGCCAGCAGCGGAGGGGCGCAAAACAATGAGCAGTTCTTC; cdr3_aa: CASSGGAQNNEQFF
v_call: TRBV23-1; cdr3_length: 14; j_call: TRBJ1-3; clone_size: NA; d_call: NA; cdr3_nt: TGCGCCACCGTCCCGGGCGGGTCTGGAAACACCATATATTTT; cdr3_aa: CATVPGGSGNTIYF
v_call: TRBV12-3/TRBV12-4; cdr3_length: 12; j_call: TRBJ1-2; clone_size: NA; d_call: NA; cdr3_nt: TGTGCCAGCAGTTTACAGGGGAATGGCTACACCTTC; cdr3_aa: CASSLQGNGYTF
v_call: TRBV28; cdr3_length: 14; j_call: TRBJ1-2; clone_size: NA; d_call: NA; cdr3_nt: TGTGCCAGCGCAAGGGAGGCCCTGAACTATGGCTACACCTTC; cdr3_aa: CASAREALNYGYTF
v_call: TRBV11-3; cdr3_length: 16; j_call: TRBJ2-5; clone_size: NA; d_call: NA; cdr3_nt: TGTGCCAGCAGCTCATTGCCCCCCCCGGGGCAAGAGACCCAGTACTTC; cdr3_aa: CASSSLPPPGQETQYF
v_call: TRBV7-9; cdr3_length: 17; j_call: TRBJ2-3; clone_size: NA; d_call: TRBD1; cdr3_nt: TGTGCCAGCACCTTAGGGGCCCAGGGGGCGGGCACAGATACGCAGTATTTT; cdr3_aa: CASTLGAQGAGTDTQYF
v_call: TRBV10-3; cdr3_length: 14; j_call: TRBJ2-7; clone_size: NA; d_call: NA; cdr3_nt: TGTGCCATCAGTGAGGGAACAGGGACGGGGGAGCAGTACTTC; cdr3_aa: CAISEGTGTGEQYF
v_call: TRBV2; cdr3_length: 13; j_call: TRBJ1-1; clone_size: once; d_call: NA; cdr3_nt: TGTGCGAGCAGCTTCCTCCCGGGGACTGAAGCTTTCTTT; cdr3_aa: CASSFLPGTEAFF
v_call: TRBV7-8; cdr3_length: 14; j_call: TRBJ1-5; clone_size: few; d_call: NA; cdr3_nt: TGTGCCAGCAGCTTAGAACTTAGCAATCAGCCCCAGCATTTT; cdr3_aa: CASSLELSNQPQHF
v_call: TRBV28; cdr3_length: 15; j_call: TRBJ1-4; clone_size: NA; d_call: NA; cdr3_nt: TGTGCCAGCACCCTAAGGACAGTAACTAATGAAAAACTGTTTTTT; cdr3_aa: CASTLRTVTNEKLFF
v_call: TRBV5-1; cdr3_length: 17; j_call: TRBJ2-3; clone_size: once; d_call: TRBD1; cdr3_nt: TGCGCCAGCAGCTTGACCGGGACAGGGGGAGTGGTAGATACGCAGTATTTT; cdr3_aa: CASSLTGTGGVVDTQYF
v_call: TRBV4-3; cdr3_length: 17; j_call: TRBJ2-2; clone_size: NA; d_call: TRBD2; cdr3_nt: TGCGCCAGCAGCCAAGAGGCACTAGCGGGAATCCCCGGGGAGCTGTTTTTT; cdr3_aa: CASSQEALAGIPGELFF
v_call: TRBV9; cdr3_length: 14; j_call: TRBJ2-1; clone_size: NA; d_call: NA; cdr3_nt: TGTGCCAGCAGCGTCTTGCCCCCTCGGGATGAGCAGTTCTTC; cdr3_aa: CASSVLPPRDEQFF
v_call: TRBV7-3; cdr3_length: 13; j_call: TRBJ2-1; clone_size: once; d_call: NA; cdr3_nt: TGTGCCAGCAGCTTCGTCCAGGGTGGTGAGCAGTTCTTC; cdr3_aa: CASSFVQGGEQFF
v_call: TRBV30; cdr3_length: 15; j_call: TRBJ1-5; clone_size: NA; d_call: TRBD1; cdr3_nt: TGTGCCTGGAGCGTGGGGACAGGGGGCAATCAGCCCCAGCATTTT; cdr3_aa: CAWSVGTGGNQPQHF
v_call: TRBV30; cdr3_length: 12; j_call: TRBJ1-2; clone_size: once; d_call: NA; cdr3_nt: TGTGCCTGGAGTGTAGGGGTTATGGGCTACACCTTC; cdr3_aa: CAWSVGVMGYTF
v_call: TRBV10-2; cdr3_length: 16; j_call: TRBJ2-5; clone_size: NA; d_call: NA; cdr3_nt: TGCGCCAGCAGTGAGCCCCGACTAGGTGGAGGAGAGACCCAGTACTTC; cdr3_aa: CASSEPRLGGGETQYF
v_call: TRBV5-5; cdr3_length: 14; j_call: TRBJ2-2; clone_size: few; d_call: NA; cdr3_nt: TGTGCCAGCAGCCCTGACAGTTACGCCGGGGAGCTGTTTTTT; cdr3_aa: CASSPDSYAGELFF
v_call: TRBV15; cdr3_length: 15; j_call: TRBJ2-5; clone_size: NA; d_call: NA; cdr3_nt: TGTGCCACCAGCAGAGAGTCAGGGGATACGGAGACCCAGTACTTC; cdr3_aa: CATSRESGDTETQYF
v_call: TRBV5-5; cdr3_length: 13; j_call: TRBJ1-2; clone_size: NA; d_call: TRBD1; cdr3_nt: TGTGCCAGCAGCTCCAGGGGGGACTATGGCTACACCTTC; cdr3_aa: CASSSRGDYGYTF
v_call: TRBV6-6; cdr3_length: 20; j_call: TRBJ1-1; clone_size: once; d_call: TRBD1; cdr3_nt: TGTGCCAGCAGCCCCACGGGTAGGGGGCTAAGTGCGGTGGGAAACACTGAAGCTTTCTTT; cdr3_aa: CASSPTGRGLSAVGNTEAFF
v_call: TRBV5-1; cdr3_length: 13; j_call: TRBJ2-3; clone_size: NA; d_call: NA; cdr3_nt: TGCGCCAGCAGGGTCGGGAACACAGATACGCAGTATTTT; cdr3_aa: CASRVGNTDTQYF
v_call: TRBV28; cdr3_length: 15; j_call: TRBJ1-4; clone_size: NA; d_call: NA; cdr3_nt: TGTGCCAGCAGTTTAGATGGCGGAACTAATGAAAAACTGTTTTTT; cdr3_aa: CASSLDGGTNEKLFF
v_call: TRBV7-2; cdr3_length: 17; j_call: TRBJ2-7; clone_size: NA; d_call: NA; cdr3_nt: TGTGCCAGCAGCTTCGGGCCCGGAACAGGGGGGGGCTACGAGCAGTACTTC; cdr3_aa: CASSFGPGTGGGYEQYF